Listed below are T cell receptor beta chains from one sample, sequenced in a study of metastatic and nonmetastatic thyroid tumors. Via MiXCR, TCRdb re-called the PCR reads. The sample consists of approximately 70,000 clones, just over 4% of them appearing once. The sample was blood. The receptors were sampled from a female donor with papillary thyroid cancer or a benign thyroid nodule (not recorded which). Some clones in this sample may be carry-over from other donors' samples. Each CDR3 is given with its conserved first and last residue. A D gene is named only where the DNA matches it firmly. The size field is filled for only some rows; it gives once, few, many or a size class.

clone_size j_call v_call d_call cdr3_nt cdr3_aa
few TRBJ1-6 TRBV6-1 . TGTGCCAGCAGATTCAGGGGTATTGGTTCACCCCTCCACTTT CASRFRGIGSPLHF
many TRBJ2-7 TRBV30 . TGTGCCTGGGCGACCGGGGGGCACAGGTACGAGCAGTACTTC CAWATGGHRYEQYF
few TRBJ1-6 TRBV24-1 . TGTGCCACCAGTGATAACCGGGGAGTAGGTACTTCACCCCTCCACTTT CATSDNRGVGTSPLHF
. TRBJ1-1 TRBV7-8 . TGTGCCAGCAGCCCGACCCAGGGTACTGAAGCTTTCTTT CASSPTQGTEAFF
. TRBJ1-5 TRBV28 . TGTGCCCATACGCCGGACGTGAGGCCAACTCAGCCCCAGCATTTT CAHTPDVRPTQPQHF
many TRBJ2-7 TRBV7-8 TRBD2 TGTGCCAGCAGCCCGGGACTAGCGGGAGGGTTCTCCTACGAGCAGTACTTC CASSPGLAGGFSYEQYF
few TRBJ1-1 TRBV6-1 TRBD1 TGTGCCAGCAGTAAGGACAGGGAAGCTTTCTTT CASSKDREAFF
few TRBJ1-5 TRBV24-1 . TGTGCCACCAGTGCAACAGGGAATAGCAATCAGCCCCAGCATTTT CATSATGNSNQPQHF
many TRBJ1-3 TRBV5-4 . TGTGCCAGCAGCTTGGAAGCAGGGGCTGGAAACACCATATATTTT CASSLEAGAGNTIYF
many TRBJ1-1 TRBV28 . TGTGCCAGCAGTTCTCCTGCGCCTGAAGCTTTCTTT CASSSPAPEAFF
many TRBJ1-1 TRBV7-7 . TGTGCTAGCAGCCCGACAGTGAACACTGAAGCTTTCTTT CASSPTVNTEAFF
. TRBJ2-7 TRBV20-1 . TGCAGTGCTAGAGGGTCCCGGACTATGGCCTACGAGCAGTACTTC CSARGSRTMAYEQYF
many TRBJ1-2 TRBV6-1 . TGTGCCAGCAGAGTAGACAGAGCGTATGGCTACACCTTC CASRVDRAYGYTF
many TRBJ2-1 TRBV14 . TGTGCCAGCAGCGATCCGACTGCCCGTCCTTACAATGAGCAGTTCTTC CASSDPTARPYNEQFF
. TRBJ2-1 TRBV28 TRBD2 TGTGCCAGCAGTTTAGCGGGAGGCTACTACAATGAGCAGTTCTTC CASSLAGGYYNEQFF
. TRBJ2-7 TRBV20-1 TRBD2 TGCAGTGCTAGTAGACTAGCTCTCTACGAGCAGTACTTC CSASRLALYEQYF
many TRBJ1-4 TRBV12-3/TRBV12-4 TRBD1 TGTGCCAGCAGTGGCGACAGGGTGGGGCAGCGTGAAAAACTGTTTTTT CASSGDRVGQREKLFF
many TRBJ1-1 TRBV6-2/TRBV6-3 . TGTGCCAGCACCTACCGTGGGGGGGTCGCTTTCTTT CASTYRGGVAFF
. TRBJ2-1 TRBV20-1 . TGCAGTGCTAGTCCCATAGAGGGAGTAACTGATGAGCAGTTCTTC CSASPIEGVTDEQFF
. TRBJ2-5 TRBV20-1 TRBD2 TGCAGTGGGCTGAATAGCGGGATAGAGACCCAGTACTTC CSGLNSGIETQYF
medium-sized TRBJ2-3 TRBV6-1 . TGTGCCAGCAGTTACGGGACCGAGGTAGATACGCAGTATTTT CASSYGTEVDTQYF